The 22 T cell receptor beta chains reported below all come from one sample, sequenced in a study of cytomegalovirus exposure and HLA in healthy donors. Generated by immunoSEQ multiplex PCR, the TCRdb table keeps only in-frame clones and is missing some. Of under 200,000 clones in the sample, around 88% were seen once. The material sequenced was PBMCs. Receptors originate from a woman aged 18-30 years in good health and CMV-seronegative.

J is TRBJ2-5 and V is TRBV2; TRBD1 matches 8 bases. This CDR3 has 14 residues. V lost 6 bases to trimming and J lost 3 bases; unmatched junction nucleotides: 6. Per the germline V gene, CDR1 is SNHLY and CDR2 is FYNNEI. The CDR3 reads CASRSKTGEETQYF. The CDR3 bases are TGTGCCAGCAGATCGAAGACAGGGGAAGAGACCCAGTACTTC.

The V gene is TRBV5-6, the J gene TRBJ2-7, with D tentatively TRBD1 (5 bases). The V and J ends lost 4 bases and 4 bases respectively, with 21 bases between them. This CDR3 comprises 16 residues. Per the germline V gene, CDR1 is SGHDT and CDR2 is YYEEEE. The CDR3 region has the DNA TGTGCCAGCAGCCCTCCCCGGGCCAGGGTAGGGTACGAGCAGTACTTC. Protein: CASSPPRARVGYEQYF.

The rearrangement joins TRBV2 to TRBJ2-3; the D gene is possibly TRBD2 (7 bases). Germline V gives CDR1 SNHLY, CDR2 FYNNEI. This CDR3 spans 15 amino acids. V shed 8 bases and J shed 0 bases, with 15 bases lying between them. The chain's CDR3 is CASRRTAGSTDTQYF. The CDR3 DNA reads TGTGCCAGCCGCCGGACAGCGGGGAGCACAGATACGCAGTATTTT.

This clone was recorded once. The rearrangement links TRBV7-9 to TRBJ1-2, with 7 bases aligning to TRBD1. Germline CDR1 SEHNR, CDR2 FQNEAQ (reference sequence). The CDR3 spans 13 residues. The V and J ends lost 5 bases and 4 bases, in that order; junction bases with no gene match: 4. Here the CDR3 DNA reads TGTGCCAGCAGCCATGGGACAGCCTATGGCTACACCTTC. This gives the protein CASSHGTAYGYTF.

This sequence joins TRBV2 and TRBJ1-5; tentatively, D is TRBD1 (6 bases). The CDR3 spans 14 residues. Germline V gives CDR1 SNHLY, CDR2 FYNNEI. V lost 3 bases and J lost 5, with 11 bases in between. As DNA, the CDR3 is TGTGCCAGCAGTGATGCAGGGGACCATCAGCCCCAGCATTTT. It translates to CASSDAGDHQPQHF.

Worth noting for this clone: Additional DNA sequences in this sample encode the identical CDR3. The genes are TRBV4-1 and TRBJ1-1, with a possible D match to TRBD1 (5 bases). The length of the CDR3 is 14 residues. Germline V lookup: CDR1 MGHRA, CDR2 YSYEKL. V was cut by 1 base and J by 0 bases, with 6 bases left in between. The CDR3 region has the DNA TGCGCCAGCAGCCAAGTAGGGGTGAACACTGAAGCTTTCTTT. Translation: CASSQVGVNTEAFF.

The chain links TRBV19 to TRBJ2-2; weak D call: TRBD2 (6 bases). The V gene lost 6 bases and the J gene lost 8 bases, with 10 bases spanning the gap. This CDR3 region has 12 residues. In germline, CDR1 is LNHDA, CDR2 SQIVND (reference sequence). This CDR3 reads CASRLREGELFF. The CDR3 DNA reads TGTGCCAGTAGACTGCGGGAAGGGGAGCTGTTTTTT.

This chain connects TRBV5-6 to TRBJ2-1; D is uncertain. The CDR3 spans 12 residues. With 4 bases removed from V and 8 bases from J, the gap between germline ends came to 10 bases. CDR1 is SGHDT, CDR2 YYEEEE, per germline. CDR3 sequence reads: CASSLNEDEQFF. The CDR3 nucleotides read TGTGCCAGCAGCCTAAATGAGGATGAGCAGTTCTTC.

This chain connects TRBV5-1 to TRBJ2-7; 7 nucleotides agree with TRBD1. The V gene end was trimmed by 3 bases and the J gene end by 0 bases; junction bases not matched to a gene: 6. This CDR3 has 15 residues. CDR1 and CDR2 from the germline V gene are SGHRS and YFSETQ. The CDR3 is CASSWTWDSSYEQYF. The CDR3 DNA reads TGCGCCAGCAGCTGGACATGGGACAGCTCCTACGAGCAGTACTTC.

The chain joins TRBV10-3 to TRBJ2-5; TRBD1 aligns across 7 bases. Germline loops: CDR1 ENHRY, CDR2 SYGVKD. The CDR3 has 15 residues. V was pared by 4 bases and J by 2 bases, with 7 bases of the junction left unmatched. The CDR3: CAISGNRGAQETQYF. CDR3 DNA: TGTGCCATCAGTGGCAACAGGGGAGCTCAAGAGACCCAGTACTTC.

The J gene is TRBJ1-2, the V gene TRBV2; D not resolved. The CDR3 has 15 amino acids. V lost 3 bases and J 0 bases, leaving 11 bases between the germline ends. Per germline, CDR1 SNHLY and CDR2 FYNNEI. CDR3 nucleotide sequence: TGTGCCAGCAGTGATGAGGTCAACCCTAACTATGGCTACACCTTC. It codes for CASSDEVNPNYGYTF. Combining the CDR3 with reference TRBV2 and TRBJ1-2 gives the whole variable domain EPEVTQTPSHQVTQMGQEVILRCVPISNHLYFYWYRQILGQKVEFLVSFYNNEISEKSEIFDDQFSVERPDGSNFTLKIRSTKLEDSAMYFCASSDEVNPNYGYTFGSGTRLTVV.

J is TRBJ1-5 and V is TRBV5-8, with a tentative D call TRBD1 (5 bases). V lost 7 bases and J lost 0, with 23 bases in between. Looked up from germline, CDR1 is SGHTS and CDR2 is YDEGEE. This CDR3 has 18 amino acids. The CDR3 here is CASGGGAVLGISNQPQHF. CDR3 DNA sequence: TGTGCCAGCGGTGGTGGGGCTGTGTTGGGTATTAGCAATCAGCCCCAGCATTTT.

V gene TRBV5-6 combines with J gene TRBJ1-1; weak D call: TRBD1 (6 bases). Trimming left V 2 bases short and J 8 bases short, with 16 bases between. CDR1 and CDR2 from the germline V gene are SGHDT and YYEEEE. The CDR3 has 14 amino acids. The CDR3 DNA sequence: TGTGCCAGCAGCTTCCAGGGGAACCACAGGGAAGCTTTCTTT. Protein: CASSFQGNHREAFF.

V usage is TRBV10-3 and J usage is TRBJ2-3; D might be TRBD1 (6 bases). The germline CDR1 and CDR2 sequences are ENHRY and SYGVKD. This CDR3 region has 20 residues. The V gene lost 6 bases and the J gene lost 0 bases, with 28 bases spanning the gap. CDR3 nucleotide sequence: TGTGCCATCAGCCTTTTTCCCCCTTCGATCAGGGGCTCCAGCACAGATACGCAGTATTTT. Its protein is CAISLFPPSIRGSSTDTQYF.

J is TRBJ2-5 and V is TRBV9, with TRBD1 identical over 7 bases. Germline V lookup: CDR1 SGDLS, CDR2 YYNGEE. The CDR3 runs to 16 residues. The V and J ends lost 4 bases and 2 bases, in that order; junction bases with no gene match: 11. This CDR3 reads CASSSSPRDSQETQYF. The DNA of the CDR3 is TGTGCCAGCAGCTCCTCACCCCGGGACAGTCAAGAGACCCAGTACTTC. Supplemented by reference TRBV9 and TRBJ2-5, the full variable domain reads DSGVTQTPKHLITATGQRVTLRCSPRSGDLSVYWYQQSLDQGLQFLIQYYNGEERAKGNILERFSAQQFPDLHSELNLSSLELGDSALYFCASSSSPRDSQETQYFGPGTRLLVL.

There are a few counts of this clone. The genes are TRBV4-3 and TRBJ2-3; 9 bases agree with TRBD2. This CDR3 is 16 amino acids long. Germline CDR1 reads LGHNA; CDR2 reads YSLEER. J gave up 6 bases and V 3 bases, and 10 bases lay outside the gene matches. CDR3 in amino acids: CASSQRGEGLADTQYF. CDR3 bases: TGCGCCAGCAGCCAGCGGGGGGAGGGACTAGCTGATACGCAGTATTTT.

The DNA of the CDR3 is TGTGCCACCAGCAGAGATTTGAACAGATGGGAGCAGTACTTC. Amino acids: CATSRDLNRWEQYF. This chain uses TRBV15 with TRBJ2-7; D is uncertain. The germline V gene has CDR1 LNHNV and CDR2 YYDKDF (reference sequence). The CDR3 has 14 residues. V shed 0 bases and J shed 7 bases, with 13 bases lying between them.

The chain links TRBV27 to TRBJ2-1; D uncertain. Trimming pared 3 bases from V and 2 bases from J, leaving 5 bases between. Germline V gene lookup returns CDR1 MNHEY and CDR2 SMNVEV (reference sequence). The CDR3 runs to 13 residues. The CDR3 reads CASSFRPYNEQFF. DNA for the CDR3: TGTGCCAGCAGTTTCCGTCCCTACAATGAGCAGTTCTTC.

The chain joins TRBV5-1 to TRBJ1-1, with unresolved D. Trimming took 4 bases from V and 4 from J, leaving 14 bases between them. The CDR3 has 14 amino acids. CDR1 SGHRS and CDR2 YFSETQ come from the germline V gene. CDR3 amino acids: CASSRDGSSTEAFF. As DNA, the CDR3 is TGCGCCAGCAGCCGGGATGGCAGCTCCACTGAAGCTTTCTTT.

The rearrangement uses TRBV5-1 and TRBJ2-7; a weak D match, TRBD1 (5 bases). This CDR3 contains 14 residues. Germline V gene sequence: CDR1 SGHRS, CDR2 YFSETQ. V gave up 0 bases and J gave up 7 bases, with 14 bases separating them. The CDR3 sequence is CASSLGAGPREQYF. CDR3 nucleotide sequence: TGCGCCAGCAGCTTGGGGGCAGGGCCGAGGGAGCAGTACTTC.

The CDR3 sequence is CASSLAGLANEQFF. The CDR3 nucleotides are TGTGCCAGCAGCTTAGCCGGACTAGCAAATGAGCAGTTCTTC. The chain joins TRBV11-2 to TRBJ2-1; 8 bases line up with TRBD2. CDR1 is SGHAT and CDR2 is FQNNGV in the germline V gene. The CDR3 runs to 14 residues. V lost 1 base to trimming and J lost 7 bases; unmatched junction nucleotides: 3. Supplemented by reference TRBV11-2 and TRBJ2-1, the full variable domain reads EAGVAQSPRYKIIEKRQSVAFWCNPISGHATLYWYQQILGQGPKLLIQFQNNGVVDDSQLPKDRFSAERLKGVDSTLKIQPAKLEDSAVYLCASSLAGLANEQFFGPGTRLTVL.

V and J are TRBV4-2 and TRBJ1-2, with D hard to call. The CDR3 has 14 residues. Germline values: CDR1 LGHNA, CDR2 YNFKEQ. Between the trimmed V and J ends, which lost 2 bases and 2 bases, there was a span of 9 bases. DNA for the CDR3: TGTGCCAGCAGCCAACAAAGAGAGAACTATGGCTACACCTTC. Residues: CASSQQRENYGYTF.